The T cell receptor (beta chain) described here comes from a study of shared clonotypes between healthy human individuals. The assay used deep level. In the original workflow: Filtering was not the same, since immunoSEQ gave junction-only sequences without quality scores. The table came from immunoSEQ multiplex PCR; TCRdb's copy has only in-frame clones and leaves some out. V and J calls and clone size are given by that table; D and trimming were obtained from the DNA. The profile shows approximately 2.3 million clones, over 90% of them singletons. The CDR3 has 13 amino acids. CDR1 is MDHEN and CDR2 is SYDVKM in the germline V gene. The V end was cut by 11 bases, the J end by 1 base, with 14 bases between. CD45RA+ naive and CD45RA-negative memory subsets were separated from CD4+ cells.

The sequenced material came from naive CD4+ T cells from PBMCs. The sample's subset: CD45RA+ positively selected. The chain carries TRBV28 and TRBJ1-1, with a tentative D call TRBD1 (6 bases). This clonotype was sampled from a man aged 18-30 years in good health. Some clones in this sample may be carry-over from other donors' samples. DNA for the CDR3: TGTGCCGGGGGGAGACAGGAGAACACTGAAGCTTTCTTT. This gives the protein CAGGRQENTEAFF. Drawing the rest from reference TRBV28 and TRBJ1-1, the complete variable domain is DVKVTQSSRYLVKRTGEKVFLECVQDMDHENMFWYRQDPGLGLRLIYFSYDVKMKEKGDIPEGYSVSREKKERFSLILESASTNQTSMYLCAGGRQENTEAFFGQGTRLTVV.